The next 6 T cell receptor beta chains were all read from a single sample in a study of cytomegalovirus exposure and HLA in healthy donors. The PCR had 60 Vbeta and 13 Jbeta primers. The repertoire was sequenced with immunoSEQ multiplex PCR; TCRdb's copy has only in-frame clones and lacks some. The data hold approximately 290,000 clones, with over 70% observed a single time. Sequencing was carried out using PBMCs. Receptor source: a girl under 10 years old in good health and CMV-seronegative.

This chain connects TRBV27 to TRBJ1-2; D call uncertain. CDR3 size: 15 residues. Trimming left V 6 bases short and J 4 bases short, with 18 bases between. Germline V gene lookup returns CDR1 MNHEY and CDR2 SMNVEV (reference sequence). The CDR3 protein is CASRAEAHQLYGYTF. Here the CDR3 DNA reads TGTGCCAGCAGAGCGGAAGCACACCAACTCTATGGCTACACCTTC.

This rearrangement joins TRBV6-5 to TRBJ2-7; possibly TRBD1 for D (5 bases). CDR1 and CDR2 from the germline V gene are MNHEY and SVGAGI. V dropped 5 bases and J dropped 4 bases, with 18 bases sitting between them. The CDR3 runs 15 residues. CDR3 DNA sequence: TGTGCCAGCAGTAACATCAGGGTCATCCCGTACGAGCAGTACTTC. Translation gives CASSNIRVIPYEQYF.

CDR3 nucleotide sequence: TGCGCCAGCAGCCAAGTGCCAGGGGGCCCCTACGAGCAGTACTTC. Protein: CASSQVPGGPYEQYF. The chain recombines TRBV4-1 with TRBJ2-5, with TRBD1 identical over 8 bases. The J call may be in error: the DNA end matches TRBJ2-7 better. The germline gives CDR1 MGHRA, CDR2 YSYEKL. There are 15 residues in the CDR3.

The chain's CDR3 is CSVLTGPYGYTF. For the CDR3, the DNA is TGCAGCGTCCTGACAGGGCCCTATGGCTACACCTTC. The chain recombines TRBV29-1 with TRBJ1-2; 7 bases fit TRBD1. Germline assignment: CDR1 SQVTM and CDR2 ANQGSEA. V shed 6 bases and J 4 bases; nucleotides not matched to a gene: 5. The CDR3 is made up of 12 amino acids.

The V and J genes are TRBV5-1 and TRBJ2-7; 9 bases align to TRBD1. V gave up 3 bases and J gave up 7 bases; unmatched junction bases: 11. Germline CDR1 is SGHRS and CDR2 is YFSETQ. The CDR3 runs 15 residues. The CDR3 spells CASSSGQGLSREQYF. The CDR3 nucleotides are TGCGCCAGCAGCTCGGGACAGGGACTTTCTCGGGAGCAGTACTTC.

V gene TRBV30 combines with J gene TRBJ1-4; no firm D call. The CDR3 covers 12 residues. Germline-derived CDR1 and CDR2 are GTSNPN and SVGIG (reference sequence). CDR3 sequence: CGVGGEGEKLFF. CDR3 nucleotides: TGTGGGGTCGGTGGGGAGGGTGAAAAACTGTTTTTT.